The 32 T cell receptor beta chains listed next were all sequenced from one sample in a study of early T cells in non-severe SARS-CoV-2 infection. TCRdb recomputed calls from the 5' RACE reads with MiXCR, one row per CDR3 protein. The repertoire has around 27,000 distinct CDR3 sequences, 9.5% to 10% of them found once; the top ten carry roughly an eighth. The sequenced sample was whole blood. The receptors originated from an adult who was a healthcare worker with PCR-confirmed SARS-CoV-2 infection or an uninfected control (not recorded which).

Ten or more counts support this clonotype. V and J are TRBV5-5 and TRBJ2-3; 7 nucleotides align to TRBD1. The CDR3 covers 12 residues. V trimming: 3 bases; J trimming: 8 bases; junction bases outside the gene matches: 3. Germline values: CDR1 SGHKS, CDR2 YYEKEE (reference sequence). CDR3 sequence reads: CASSSGQITQYF. The CDR3 DNA is TGTGCCAGCAGCTCGGGACAGATTACGCAGTATTTT.

This clonotype was counted at least ten times. A junction end diverges from the germline sequence, so it may reflect a read error. The CDR3 sequence: CASSQSQERETQYF. As DNA, the CDR3 is TGTGCTAGCAGCCAATCCCAGGAGCGAGAGACCCAGTACTTC. This chain uses TRBV7-7 with TRBJ2-5; D uncertain. CDR3 size: 14 residues. Germline loops: CDR1 SSHAT, CDR2 FNYEAQ (reference sequence).

This clonotype was picked up a small number of times. The junction shows a germline mismatch at one end, possibly a read error. This chain uses TRBV20-1 with TRBJ1-1, with D unclear. The CDR3 totals 13 residues. Germline V lookup: CDR1 DFQATT, CDR2 SNEGSKA (reference sequence). CDR3 nucleotide sequence: TGCAGTGCTAGAGGGGCCGGCGGCACTGAAGCTTTTTTT. It yields the protein CSARGAGGTEAFF.

This clonotype was detected ten times or more. The junction departs from the called germline gene at one end, perhaps through a read error. The J gene is TRBJ1-5, the V gene TRBV5-4, with 7 bases lining up with TRBD1. The CDR3 is 14 amino acids. CDR1 is SGHNT and CDR2 is YYREEE in the germline V gene (reference sequence). The CDR3 DNA sequence: TGTGCCAGCAGCTCACAGGGGTACAATCACCCCCAGCATTTT. It specifies CASSSQGYNHPQHF.

This clonotype was seen at least ten times. The V gene is TRBV28, the J gene TRBJ1-5, with 7 bases aligning to TRBD1. The J segment lost 6 bases and the V segment lost 4 bases, leaving 3 bases of the junction unmatched. The CDR3 has 13 amino acids. CDR1 and CDR2 (germline): MDHEN, SYDVKM. The CDR3, as DNA: TGTGCCAGCAGTTACCGACAGGGTCAGCCCCAGCATTTT. Encoded protein: CASSYRQGQPQHF.

This clonotype was seen many times. This rearrangement joins TRBV2 to TRBJ1-1, with 7 bases fitting TRBD1. Trimming at V came to 4 bases and at J to 5 bases, leaving 7 bases not matched to a gene. Germline V CDR1 and CDR2: SNHLY, FYNNEI. There are 14 residues in the CDR3. CDR3 residues: CASSAYRGRTEAFF. As DNA, the CDR3 is TGTGCCAGCAGTGCTTACAGGGGACGGACTGAAGCTTTCTTT.

This CDR3 reads CAWVPIRGATYGYTF. Here the CDR3 DNA reads TGTGCCTGGGTGCCGATCAGGGGAGCGACTTATGGCTACACCTTC. The V call is TRBV30, the J call TRBJ1-2, with a weak D call TRBD1 (6 bases). Trimming took off 5 bases at V and 5 bases at J, with 21 bases between the two ends. The CDR3 is made up of 15 amino acids. CDR1 GTSNPN and CDR2 SVGIG come from the germline V gene (reference sequence). The entire variable domain, with the rest obtained from reference TRBV30 and TRBJ1-2, is as follows: SQTIHQWPATLVQPVGSPLSLECTVEGTSNPNLYWYRQAAGRGLQLLFYSVGIGQISSEVPQNLSASRPQDRQFILSSKKLLLSDSGFYLCAWVPIRGATYGYTFGSGTRLTVV.

This clonotype has ten or more counts. This chain connects TRBV7-2 to TRBJ1-6, with D possibly being TRBD1 (6 bases). The germline V and J ends were trimmed by 0 bases and 7 bases, with 10 bases remaining between them. The germline gives CDR1 SGHTA, CDR2 FQGNSA. The CDR3 loop spans 15 amino acids. In DNA form, the CDR3 reads TGTGCCAGCAGCTTAGCGGGCAGGGGAAATTCACCCCTCCACTTT. It encodes CASSLAGRGNSPLHF.

This clonotype has at least ten counts. V and J are TRBV5-1 and TRBJ2-1, with a weak D call TRBD2 (7 bases). The CDR3 runs to 14 residues. The V and J ends lost 1 base and 8 bases respectively, with 13 bases between them. Germline CDR1 reads SGHRS; CDR2 reads YFSETQ. CDR3 in amino acids: CASSLSSGGDEQFF. For the CDR3, the DNA is TGCGCCAGCAGCTTGAGTTCGGGGGGCGATGAGCAGTTCTTC.

In this sample, this clonotype turned up a few times. One end of the junction does not line up with germline, which may come from a read error. The V call is TRBV7-7, the J call TRBJ2-7; no clear D. Per germline, CDR1 SSHAT and CDR2 FNYEAQ (reference sequence). The CDR3 spans 15 residues. For the CDR3, the DNA is TGTGCTAGCAGCTGTCGGGCAAGAGATTTTTACGAGCAGTACTTC. Its translation: CASSCRARDFYEQYF. Looking up the rest from reference TRBV7-7 and TRBJ2-7 gives the full variable domain: GAGVSQSPRYKVTKRGQDVTLRCDPISSHATLYWYQQALGQGPEFLTYFNYEAQPDKSGLPSDRFSAERPEGSISTLTIQRTEQRDSAMYRCASSCRARDFYEQYFGPGTRLTVT.

In this sample, this clonotype turned up many times. This chain joins TRBV2 and TRBJ2-3; D remains unclear. CDR1 and CDR2 (germline): SNHLY, FYNNEI. There are 13 residues in the CDR3. Trimming cost V 3 bases and J 3 bases, with 7 bases left between them. The DNA of the CDR3 is TGTGCCAGCAGTGATCCCTTTACAGATACGCAGTATTTT. This gives the protein CASSDPFTDTQYF.

This clonotype was counted between two and nine times. This rearrangement joins TRBV7-3 to TRBJ2-1; D gene unclear. Per germline, CDR1 SGHTA and CDR2 FQGTGA. V shed 4 bases and J shed 15 bases, with 19 bases lying between them. This CDR3 has 13 residues. The CDR3 bases are TGTGCCAGCAGCTCAACCCCTGGAGTACCGTTGTTCTTC. It translates to CASSSTPGVPLFF.

This chain joins TRBV24-1 and TRBJ1-1; TRBD1 matches at 8 bases. The trim removed 0 bases at V and 3 bases at J, leaving 8 bases unmatched. In germline, CDR1 is KGHDR, CDR2 SFDVKD. CDR3 length: 17 amino acids. Here the CDR3 DNA reads TGTGCCACCAGTGATTTGCTCGCAGGGGGCGCGTACACTGAAGCTTTCTTT. Translated, it gives CATSDLLAGGAYTEAFF.

The chain links TRBV30 to TRBJ2-5, with D perhaps being TRBD1 or TRBD2 (5 bases each). The CDR3 has 14 residues. The germline V gene has CDR1 GTSNPN and CDR2 SVGIG (reference sequence). V lost 3 bases, J lost 7 bases, and 18 bases lay in between. In DNA, the CDR3 is TGTGCCTGGAGCGTCCAGGGCCCGGGGCGGACCCAGTACTTC. Translated, it gives CAWSVQGPGRTQYF.

As for this clonotype: A much larger clone lies one base from this, so it may be a read error. CDR3 nucleotide sequence: TGTACCAGCAGGGTAACCGGACAAGGCGGAAACATTCAGTACTTC. Amino acid sequence: CTSRVTGQGGNIQYF. The rearrangement joins TRBV6-2 or TRBV6-3 to TRBJ2-4, with D perhaps TRBD1 (5 bases). CDR1 and CDR2 (germline): MNHEY, SVGEGT. The CDR3 is 15 amino acids.

This clonotype was observed a handful of times. The chain employs TRBV7-6 and TRBJ1-2; D call uncertain. Looked up from germline, CDR1 is SGHVS and CDR2 is FNYEAQ. V lost 2 bases to trimming and J lost 4 bases, with 5 bases between them. The CDR3 is 12 residues long. CDR3 in DNA: TGTGCCAGCAGCTTAAGACCCTATGGCTACACCTTC. Translation gives CASSLRPYGYTF.

This clonotype is medium-sized. The chain has TRBV6-2 or TRBV6-3 and TRBJ2-7; 12 bases match TRBD1. Germline lookup yields CDR1 MNHEY and CDR2 SVGEGT. Trimming cost V 2 bases and J 5 bases; bases outside gene matches: 13. The CDR3 covers 18 residues. As DNA, the CDR3 is TGTGCCAGCAGTTACCCGAGGCGGGACAGGGGGCATCGGGACGAGCAGTACTTC. Protein sequence: CASSYPRRDRGHRDEQYF.

This clonotype was counted at least ten times. V is TRBV19 and J is TRBJ2-5, with D unclear. CDR1 and CDR2 (germline): LNHDA, SQIVND (reference sequence). Trimming took off 0 bases at V and 5 bases at J, with 16 bases between the two ends. The CDR3 extends over 16 amino acids. The CDR3 here is CASSIDRSTKWETQYF. The CDR3 DNA sequence: TGTGCCAGTAGTATAGATAGAAGTACAAAGTGGGAGACCCAGTACTTC. Based on the CDR3 plus reference TRBV19 and TRBJ2-5, the full variable domain is DGGITQSPKYLFRKEGQNVTLSCEQNLNHDAMYWYRQDPGQGLRLIYYSQIVNDFQKGDIAEGYSVSREKKESFPLTVTSAQKNPTAFYLCASSIDRSTKWETQYFGPGTRLLVL.

This clonotype was seen at least ten times. V is TRBV10-1 and J is TRBJ2-7, with 9 bases aligning to TRBD1. Germline values: CDR1 WNHNN, CDR2 SYGVQD (reference sequence). Unmatched junction bases numbered 5, after V lost 0 bases and J lost 8 bases. The CDR3 covers 14 residues. CDR3 residues: CASSESGTGKKQYF. The CDR3 nucleotides read TGCGCCAGCAGTGAGTCGGGGACAGGGAAGAAGCAGTACTTC.

This clonotype showed up just a few times. The gene calls are TRBV5-5 and TRBJ1-6; TRBD1 matches at 10 bases. The CDR3 has 15 residues. Germline CDR1 reads SGHKS; CDR2 reads YYEKEE (reference sequence). Trimming removed 3 bases from V and 6 bases from J; junction bases left unmatched: 3. CDR3 sequence (DNA): TGTGCCAGCAGCTCCGGGACAGGGGTTAATTCACCCCTCCACTTT. It yields the protein CASSSGTGVNSPLHF. Variable domain in full (rest from reference TRBV5-5 and TRBJ1-6): DAGVTQSPTHLIKTRGQQVTLRCSPISGHKSVSWYQQVLGQGPQFIFQYYEKEERGRGNFPDRFSARQFPNYSSELNVNALLLGDSALYLCASSSGTGVNSPLHFGNGTRLTVT.

There are many counts of this clonotype. The chain has TRBV6-5 and TRBJ2-5; D remains ambiguous. The CDR3 totals 11 residues. The germline CDR1 and CDR2 sequences are MNHEY and SVGAGI. The ends were cut back, 5 bases at V and 7 bases at J, with 8 bases in the middle. The CDR3 loop reads CASSLLGTQYF. DNA of the CDR3: TGTGCCAGCAGTCTCCTAGGGACCCAGTACTTC.

The chain combines TRBV20-1 with TRBJ1-4; 7 bases map to TRBD1. The CDR3 runs 12 residues. Germline lookup yields CDR1 DFQATT and CDR2 SNEGSKA (reference sequence). V gave up 6 bases and J gave up 6 bases; unmatched junction bases: 4. CDR3 sequence reads: CSAGTDHEKLFF. The CDR3 DNA is TGCAGTGCCGGGACAGACCATGAAAAACTGTTTTTT.

This clonotype was seen many times. The V call is TRBV6-6, the J call TRBJ2-7; D possibly corresponds to TRBD2 (7 bases). Deletions cut 8 bases from V and 0 bases from J, with 14 bases between. CDR1 and CDR2 from the germline V gene are MNHNY and SVGAGI (reference sequence). This CDR3 spans 14 amino acids. CDR3: CASCKGGSSYEQYF. The CDR3 nucleotides are TGTGCCAGCTGCAAGGGGGGGAGCTCCTACGAGCAGTACTTC.

This clonotype showed up many times. The chain is built from TRBV5-1 and TRBJ1-2; TRBD1 is a possible D gene (6 bases). Trimming pared 4 bases from V and 4 bases from J, leaving 17 bases between. The CDR3 is 15 amino acids. Germline V lookup: CDR1 SGHRS, CDR2 YFSETQ. This CDR3 reads CASSPWTARSYGYTF. The CDR3 DNA sequence: TGCGCCAGCAGCCCCTGGACAGCCCGGAGCTATGGCTACACCTTC.

This clonotype was counted ten times or more. CDR3 region: CASSLGASTDTQYF. As DNA, the CDR3 is TGTGCCAGCAGCCTTGGGGCCTCAACAGATACGCAGTATTTT. V usage is TRBV7-9 and J usage is TRBJ2-3, with D perhaps matching TRBD1 (5 bases). This CDR3 comprises 14 residues. Looked up from germline, CDR1 is SEHNR and CDR2 is FQNEAQ (reference sequence). Between the trimmed V and J ends, which lost 5 bases and 3 bases, there was a span of 12 bases.

This clonotype came up many times. This chain connects TRBV19 to TRBJ2-1; a weak D match, TRBD1 (6 bases). Trimming left V 7 bases short and J 2 bases short, with 15 bases between. The germline gives CDR1 LNHDA, CDR2 SQIVND (reference sequence). The CDR3 sequence is 15 residues long. Here the CDR3 reads CASTPGGGPYNEQFF. In DNA, the CDR3 is TGTGCCAGTACCCCGGGTGGGGGCCCCTACAATGAGCAGTTCTTC. Based on the CDR3 plus reference TRBV19 and TRBJ2-1, the full variable domain is DGGITQSPKYLFRKEGQNVTLSCEQNLNHDAMYWYRQDPGQGLRLIYYSQIVNDFQKGDIAEGYSVSREKKESFPLTVTSAQKNPTAFYLCASTPGGGPYNEQFFGPGTRLTVL.

At least ten counts were recorded for this clonotype. The chain has TRBV7-3 and TRBJ1-5; D unresolved. This CDR3 contains 15 residues. Germline values: CDR1 SGHTA, CDR2 FQGTGA. Trimming pared 6 bases from V and 0 bases from J, leaving 12 bases between. CDR3 region: CASSPDFYSNQPQHF. The CDR3 DNA follows: TGTGCCAGCAGTCCCGACTTCTATAGCAATCAGCCCCAGCATTTT. The complete variable domain, with remaining parts taken from reference TRBV7-3 and TRBJ1-5, reads GAGVSQTPSNKVTEKGKYVELRCDPISGHTALYWYRQSLGQGPEFLIYFQGTGAADDSGLPNDRFFAVRPEGSVSTLKIQRTERGDSAVYLCASSPDFYSNQPQHFGDGTRLSIL.

This clonotype was seen a few times. The chain links TRBV5-6 to TRBJ2-1; D unclear. In germline, CDR1 is SGHDT, CDR2 YYEEEE. The CDR3 has 15 residues. Trimming shortened V by 0 bases and J by 4 bases, and 11 bases separated the two germline ends. The CDR3 bases are TGTGCCAGCAGCTTGGCCCAATCCGAGTACAATGAGCAGTTCTTC. It specifies CASSLAQSEYNEQFF.

At least ten counts were recorded for this clonotype. The CDR3 DNA sequence: TGTGCCAGCAGCAAGGACAGGCCCTACGAGCAGTACTTC. This translates into CASSKDRPYEQYF. The rearrangement links TRBV7-2 to TRBJ2-7, with 7 bases fitting TRBD1. CDR1 and CDR2 (germline): SGHTA, FQGNSA. Trimming cost V 5 bases and J 2 bases; bases outside gene matches: 3. The CDR3 length is 13 residues.

This clonotype was seen a handful of times. The chain joins TRBV7-2 to TRBJ2-5, with D perhaps matching TRBD1 or TRBD2 (7 bases each). CDR1 and CDR2 from the germline V gene are SGHTA and FQGNSA. V was cut by 5 bases and J by 5 bases, with 15 bases left in between. The CDR3 length is 14 residues. In DNA form, the CDR3 reads TGTGCCAGCAGCCCGGGACAGCGGGGCGAGACCCAGTACTTC. Its protein product is CASSPGQRGETQYF.

The chain uses TRBV7-2 and TRBJ1-6; tentatively, D is TRBD1 (5 bases). CDR3 length equals 12 residues. The germline V and J ends were trimmed by 3 bases and 10 bases, with 7 bases remaining between them. The germline CDR1 and CDR2 sequences are SGHTA and FQGNSA. Written as DNA, the CDR3 is TGTGCCAGCAGCTTCCAGGGCTCACCCCTCCACTTT. Its translation: CASSFQGSPLHF.

The table lists this clonotype with many counts. The chain links TRBV12-3 or TRBV12-4 to TRBJ2-3; D could derive from TRBD1 or TRBD2 (5 bases each). This CDR3 has 14 residues. Deletions cut 9 bases from V and 0 bases from J, with 13 bases between. In DNA form, the CDR3 reads TGTGCCAGTACCTCGGGGCACAGCACAGATACGCAGTATTTT. Encoded protein: CASTSGHSTDTQYF.